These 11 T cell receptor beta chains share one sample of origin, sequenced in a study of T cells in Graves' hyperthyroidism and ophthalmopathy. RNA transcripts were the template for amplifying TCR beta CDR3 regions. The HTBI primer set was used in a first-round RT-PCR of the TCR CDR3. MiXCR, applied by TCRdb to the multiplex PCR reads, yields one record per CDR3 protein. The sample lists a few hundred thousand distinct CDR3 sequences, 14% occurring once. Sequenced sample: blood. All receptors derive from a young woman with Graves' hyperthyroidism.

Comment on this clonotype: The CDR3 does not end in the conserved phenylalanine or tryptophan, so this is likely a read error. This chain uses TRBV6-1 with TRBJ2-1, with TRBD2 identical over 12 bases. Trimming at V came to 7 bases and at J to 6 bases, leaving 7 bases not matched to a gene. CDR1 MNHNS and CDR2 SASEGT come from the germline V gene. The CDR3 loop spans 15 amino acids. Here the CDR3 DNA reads TGTGCCAGCAAACAACTAGCGGGAGGTAGCAATGAGCAGTTCCTC. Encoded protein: CASKQLAGGSNEQFL.

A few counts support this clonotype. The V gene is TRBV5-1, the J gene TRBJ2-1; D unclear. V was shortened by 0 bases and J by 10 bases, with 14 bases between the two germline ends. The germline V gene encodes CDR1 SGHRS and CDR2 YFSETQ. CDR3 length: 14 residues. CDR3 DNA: TGCGCCAGCAGCTTGGGGGAATCGATCCTCGAGCAGTTCTTC. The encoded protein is CASSLGESILEQFF. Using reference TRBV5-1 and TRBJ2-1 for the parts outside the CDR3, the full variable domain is KAGVTQTPRYLIKTRGQQVTLSCSPISGHRSVSWYQQTPGQGLQFLFEYFSETQRNKGNFPGRFSGRQFSNSRSEMNVSTLELGDSALYLCASSLGESILEQFFGPGTRLTVL.

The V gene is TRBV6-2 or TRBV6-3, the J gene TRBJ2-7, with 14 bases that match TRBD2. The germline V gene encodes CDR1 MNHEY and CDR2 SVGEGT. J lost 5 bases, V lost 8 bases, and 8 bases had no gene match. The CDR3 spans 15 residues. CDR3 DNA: TGTGCCAGCCCCGGACTAGCGGGAGGAATTCACGAGCAGTACTTC. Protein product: CASPGLAGGIHEQYF.

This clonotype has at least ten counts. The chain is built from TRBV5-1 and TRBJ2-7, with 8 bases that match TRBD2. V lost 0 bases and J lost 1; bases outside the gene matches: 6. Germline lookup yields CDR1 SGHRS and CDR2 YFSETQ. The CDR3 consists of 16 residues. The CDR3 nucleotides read TGCGCCAGCAGCTTGGAACTAGCGGCCCGATCCTACGAGCAGTACTTC. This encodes CASSLELAARSYEQYF.

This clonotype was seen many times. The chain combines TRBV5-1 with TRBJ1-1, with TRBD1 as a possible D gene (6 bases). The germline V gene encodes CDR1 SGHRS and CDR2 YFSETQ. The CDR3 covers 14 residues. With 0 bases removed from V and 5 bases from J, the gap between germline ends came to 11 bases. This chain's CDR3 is CASSLDRESTEAFF. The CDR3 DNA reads TGCGCCAGCAGCTTGGACAGGGAGAGTACTGAAGCTTTCTTT.

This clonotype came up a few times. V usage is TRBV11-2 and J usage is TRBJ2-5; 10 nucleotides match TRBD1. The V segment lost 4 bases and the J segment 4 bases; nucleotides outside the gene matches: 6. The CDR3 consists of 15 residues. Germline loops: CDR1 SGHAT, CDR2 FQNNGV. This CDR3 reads CASSSGQGRGETQYF. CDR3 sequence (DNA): TGTGCCAGCAGCTCGGGACAGGGGAGGGGAGAGACCCAGTACTTC.

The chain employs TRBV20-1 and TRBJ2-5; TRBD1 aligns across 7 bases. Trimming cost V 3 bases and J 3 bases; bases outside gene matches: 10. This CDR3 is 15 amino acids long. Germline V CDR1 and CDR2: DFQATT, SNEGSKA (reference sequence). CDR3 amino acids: CSASRFRDRKETQYF. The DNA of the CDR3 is TGCAGTGCTAGTAGATTCCGGGACAGAAAAGAGACCCAGTACTTC.

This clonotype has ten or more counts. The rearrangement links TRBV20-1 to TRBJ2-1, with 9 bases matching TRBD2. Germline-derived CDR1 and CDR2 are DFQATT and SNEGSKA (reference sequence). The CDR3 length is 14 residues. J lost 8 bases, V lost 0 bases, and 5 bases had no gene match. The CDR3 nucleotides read TGCAGTGCTAGAGATCAAGGGACTAGCCATGAGCAGTTCTTC. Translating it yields CSARDQGTSHEQFF.

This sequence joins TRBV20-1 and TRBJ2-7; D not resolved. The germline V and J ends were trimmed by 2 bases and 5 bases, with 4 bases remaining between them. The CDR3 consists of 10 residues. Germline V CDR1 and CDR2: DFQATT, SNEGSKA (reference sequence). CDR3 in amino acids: CSARQDEQYV. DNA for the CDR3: TGCAGTGCTAGACAGGACGAGCAGTACGTC.

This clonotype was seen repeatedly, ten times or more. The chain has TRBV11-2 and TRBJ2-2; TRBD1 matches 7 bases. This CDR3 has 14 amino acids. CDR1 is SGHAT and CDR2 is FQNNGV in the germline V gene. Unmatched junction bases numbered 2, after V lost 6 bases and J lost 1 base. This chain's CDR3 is CASRRTGNTGELFF. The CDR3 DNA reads TGTGCCAGCAGAAGGACAGGGAACACCGGGGAGCTGTTTTTT.

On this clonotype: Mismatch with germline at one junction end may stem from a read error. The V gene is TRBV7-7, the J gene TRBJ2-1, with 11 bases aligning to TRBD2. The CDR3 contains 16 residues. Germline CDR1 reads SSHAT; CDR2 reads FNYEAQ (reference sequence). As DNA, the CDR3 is TGTGCTAGCAGCTTAATGTTACTAGCGGGAGACAATGAGCAGTTCTTC. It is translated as CASSLMLLAGDNEQFF.